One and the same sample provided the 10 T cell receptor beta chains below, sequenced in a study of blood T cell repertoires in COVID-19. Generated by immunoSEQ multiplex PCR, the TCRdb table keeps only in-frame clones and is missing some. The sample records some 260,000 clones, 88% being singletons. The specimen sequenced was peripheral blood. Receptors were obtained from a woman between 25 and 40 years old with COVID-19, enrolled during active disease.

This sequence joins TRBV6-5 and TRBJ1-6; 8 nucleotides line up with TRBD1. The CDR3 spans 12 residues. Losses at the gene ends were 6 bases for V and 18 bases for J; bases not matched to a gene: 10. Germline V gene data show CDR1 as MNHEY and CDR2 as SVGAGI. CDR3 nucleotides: TGTGCCAGCAGGGGACAGGACCCGAGGCCCCACTTT. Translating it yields CASRGQDPRPHF.

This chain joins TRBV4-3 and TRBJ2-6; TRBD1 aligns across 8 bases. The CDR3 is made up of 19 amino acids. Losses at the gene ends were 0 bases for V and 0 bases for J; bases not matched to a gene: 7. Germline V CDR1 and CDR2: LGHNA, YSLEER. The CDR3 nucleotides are TGCGCCAGCAGCCAAGATCCGGACAGGGTTATCTCTGGGGCCAACGTCCTGACTTTC. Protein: CASSQDPDRVISGANVLTF.

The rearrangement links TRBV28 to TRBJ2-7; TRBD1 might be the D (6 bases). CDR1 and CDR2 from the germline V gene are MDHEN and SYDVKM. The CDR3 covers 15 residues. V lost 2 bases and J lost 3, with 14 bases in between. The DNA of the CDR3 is TGTGCCAGCAGTTTAGAAGGGGGTACTGGCTACGAGCAGTACTTC. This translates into CASSLEGGTGYEQYF. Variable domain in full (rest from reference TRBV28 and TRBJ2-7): DVKVTQSSRYLVKRTGEKVFLECVQDMDHENMFWYRQDPGLGLRLIYFSYDVKMKEKGDIPEGYSVSREKKERFSLILESASTNQTSMYLCASSLEGGTGYEQYFGPGTRLTVT.

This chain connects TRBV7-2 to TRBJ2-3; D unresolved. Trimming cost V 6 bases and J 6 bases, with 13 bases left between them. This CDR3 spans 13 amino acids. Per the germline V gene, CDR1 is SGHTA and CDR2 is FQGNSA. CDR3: CASRKSFLDTQYF. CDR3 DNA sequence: TGTGCCAGCAGAAAATCTTTCTTGGATACGCAGTATTTT.

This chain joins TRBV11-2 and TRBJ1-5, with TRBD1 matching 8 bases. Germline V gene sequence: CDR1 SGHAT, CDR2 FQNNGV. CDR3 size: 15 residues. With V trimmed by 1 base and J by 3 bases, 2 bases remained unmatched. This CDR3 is CASSLGGQANQPQHF. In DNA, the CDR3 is TGTGCCAGCAGCTTAGGGGGACAGGCCAATCAGCCCCAGCATTTT.

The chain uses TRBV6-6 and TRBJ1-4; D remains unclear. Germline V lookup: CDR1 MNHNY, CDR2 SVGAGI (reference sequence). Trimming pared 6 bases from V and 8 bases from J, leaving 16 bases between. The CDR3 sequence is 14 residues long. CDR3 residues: CASREGGVGEKLFF. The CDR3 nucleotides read TGTGCCAGCAGAGAGGGCGGAGTGGGCGAAAAACTGTTTTTT.

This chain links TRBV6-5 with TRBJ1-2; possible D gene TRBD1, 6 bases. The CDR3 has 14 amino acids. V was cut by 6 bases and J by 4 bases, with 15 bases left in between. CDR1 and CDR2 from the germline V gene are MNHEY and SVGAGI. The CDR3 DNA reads TGTGCCAGCAGCCAACCGGGACAAGTCTATGGCTACACCTTC. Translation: CASSQPGQVYGYTF.

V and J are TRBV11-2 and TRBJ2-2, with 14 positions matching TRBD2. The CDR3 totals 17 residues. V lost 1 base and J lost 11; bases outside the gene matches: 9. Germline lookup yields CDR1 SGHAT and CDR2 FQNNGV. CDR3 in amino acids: CASSLGVGTSGSHELFF. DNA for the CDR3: TGTGCCAGCAGCTTAGGGGTAGGGACTAGCGGGAGTCACGAGCTGTTTTTT. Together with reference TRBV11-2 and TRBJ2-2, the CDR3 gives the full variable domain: EAGVAQSPRYKIIEKRQSVAFWCNPISGHATLYWYQQILGQGPKLLIQFQNNGVVDDSQLPKDRFSAERLKGVDSTLKIQPAKLEDSAVYLCASSLGVGTSGSHELFFGEGSRLTVL.

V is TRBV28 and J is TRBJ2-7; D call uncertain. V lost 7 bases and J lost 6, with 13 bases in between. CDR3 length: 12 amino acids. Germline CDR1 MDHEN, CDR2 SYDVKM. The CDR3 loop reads CASTNNPREQYF. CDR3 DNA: TGTGCCAGCACCAATAACCCGCGCGAGCAGTACTTC.

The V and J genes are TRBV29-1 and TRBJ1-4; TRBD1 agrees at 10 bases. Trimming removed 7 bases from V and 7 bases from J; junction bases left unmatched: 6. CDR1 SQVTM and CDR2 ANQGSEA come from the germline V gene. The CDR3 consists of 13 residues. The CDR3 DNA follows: TGCAGCGGACAGGGGGCGCGTGGTGAAAAACTGTTTTTT. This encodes CSGQGARGEKLFF.